This T cell receptor (beta chain) comes out of a study of blood T cell repertoires in COVID-19. Profiled with immunoSEQ multiplex PCR; TCRdb holds only in-frame clones, not every one. The data hold 250,000 to 400,000 clones, with roughly 90% observed a single time. V lost 5 bases, J lost 0 bases, and 4 bases stayed unmatched. Germline lookup yields CDR1 SGHVS and CDR2 FQNEAQ. This CDR3 comprises 15 residues. Seattle cases were enrolled at active infection and followed longitudinally. Sequencing was carried out using peripheral blood. The clonotype originates from a young woman with COVID-19, enrolled during active disease. The chain is built from TRBV7-8 and TRBJ1-2; 9 bases fit TRBD1. The CDR3: CASSPRTGANYGYTF. DNA of the CDR3: TGTGCCAGCAGCCCTAGGACAGGGGCTAACTATGGCTACACCTTC.